This T cell receptor beta chain was profiled in a study of cytomegalovirus exposure and HLA in healthy donors. Study-wide points: The likely origin of a cluster of highly shared sequence variants was a sequencing artifact. Later analysis identified a missense DCLRE1C variant that was linked to TCR beta V- and J-gene trimming. A later analysis reportedly found fewer N-insertions in an Asian-associated ancestry cluster than the roughly 670-donor mean.

Germline CDR1 MGHRA, CDR2 YSYEKL. V dropped 0 bases and J dropped 0; count of bases not matched to a gene: 3. This CDR3 is 16 amino acids long. PCR involved 60 Vbeta and 13 Jbeta primers. The assay was immunoSEQ multiplex PCR, and TCRdb's table has in-frame clones only and misses some. Here the sample spans roughly 150,000 clones, 75% being singletons. Of note for this clone: No antigen is known for it.

The sequence derives from a man between 18 and 35 years old in good health and CMV-seropositive. The sample consisted of PBMCs. The chain links TRBV4-1 to TRBJ1-1; TRBD1 agrees at 8 bases. CDR3: CASSQDSRGLNTEAFF. The DNA of the CDR3 is TGCGCCAGCAGCCAAGATTCCAGGGGGCTGAACACTGAAGCTTTCTTT.